This T cell receptor (beta chain) emerged from a study of T cell changes during pregnancy in multiple sclerosis. CDR1 is SNHLY, CDR2 FYNNEI, per germline. The germline V and J ends were trimmed by 6 bases and 4 bases, with 14 bases remaining between them. The CDR3 runs 14 residues. TCRdb keeps only in-frame clones here, not all; method: immunoSEQ multiplex PCR. The sample lists over 45,000 clones; 88% were seen once. This material consisted of CD4+ T cells from peripheral blood mononuclear cells, taken in the second trimester of pregnancy. The chain carries TRBV2 and TRBJ2-3; tentatively, D is TRBD2 (7 bases). This clonotype originated in a female donor with multiple sclerosis, enrolled in a pregnancy study. The CDR3: CASRRGEGADTQYF. In DNA, the CDR3 is TGTGCCAGCAGGAGGGGGGAGGGGGCAGATACGCAGTATTTT.